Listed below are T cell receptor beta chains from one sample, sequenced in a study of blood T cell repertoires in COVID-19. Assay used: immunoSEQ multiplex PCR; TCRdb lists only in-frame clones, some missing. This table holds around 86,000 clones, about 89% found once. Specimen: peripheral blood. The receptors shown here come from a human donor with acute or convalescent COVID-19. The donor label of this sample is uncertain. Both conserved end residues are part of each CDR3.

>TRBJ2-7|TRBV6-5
CASVLSAGNNEQYF
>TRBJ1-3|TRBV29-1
CSVIQGSGNTIYF
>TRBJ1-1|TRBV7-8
CASSDRGGARAEAFF
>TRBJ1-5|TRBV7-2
CASSPRGGPDQPQHF
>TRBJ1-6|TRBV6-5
CAIELDRVNSPLHF
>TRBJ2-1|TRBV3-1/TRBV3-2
CASSPRDSGRDEQFF
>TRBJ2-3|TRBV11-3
CASSSIPGLAGTTDTQYF
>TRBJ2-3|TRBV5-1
CASSQTTPTDTQYF
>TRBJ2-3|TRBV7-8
CASRYAAAGRSTDTQYF
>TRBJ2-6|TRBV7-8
CASSLATGWGSGTNVLTF
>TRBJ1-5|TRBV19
CAGGRRGRVSNQPQHF
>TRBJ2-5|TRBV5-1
CASSLVLQETQYF
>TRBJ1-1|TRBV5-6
CASSLGHLSTEAFF
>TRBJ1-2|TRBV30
CAWSVLGGGYTF
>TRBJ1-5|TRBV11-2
CASSLRQGERQPQHF
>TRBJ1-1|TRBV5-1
CASSGQQGHPTNTEAFF
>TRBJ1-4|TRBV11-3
CASGQGSEKLFF
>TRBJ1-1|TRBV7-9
CASSQGADSEAFF
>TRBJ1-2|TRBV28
CASTLKGGANYGYTF
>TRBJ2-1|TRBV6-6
CASSRGQGSGSYNEQFF
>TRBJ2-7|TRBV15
CATSGRDRGSYEQYF
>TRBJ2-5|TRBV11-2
CASSFRTGGGVETQYF
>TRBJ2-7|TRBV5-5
CASSLGLAGAEQYF
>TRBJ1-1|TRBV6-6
CASLVWGAEAFF
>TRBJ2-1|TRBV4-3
CASSQDRVLGSYNEQFF
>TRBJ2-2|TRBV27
CASSLNRANTGELFF
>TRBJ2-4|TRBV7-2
CASSPAGGRGTQYF
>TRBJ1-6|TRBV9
CASSVGEGQVRSPLHF
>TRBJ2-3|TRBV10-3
CAIREPHRGPSTDTQYF
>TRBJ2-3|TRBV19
CASSIGGGASTDTQYF
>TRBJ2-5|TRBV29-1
CSVYGTRGQETQYF
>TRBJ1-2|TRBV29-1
CSVAEQGSGYGYTF
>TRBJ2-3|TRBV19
CASSISQVYTDTQYF
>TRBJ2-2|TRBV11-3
CASSPGQTGELFF
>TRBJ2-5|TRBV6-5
CASSYSGTSGQETQYF
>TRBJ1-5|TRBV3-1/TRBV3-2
CASSQGGQRNQPQHF
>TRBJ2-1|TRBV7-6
CASSLVGADYNEQFF
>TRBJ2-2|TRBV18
CASSPSRNTGELFF